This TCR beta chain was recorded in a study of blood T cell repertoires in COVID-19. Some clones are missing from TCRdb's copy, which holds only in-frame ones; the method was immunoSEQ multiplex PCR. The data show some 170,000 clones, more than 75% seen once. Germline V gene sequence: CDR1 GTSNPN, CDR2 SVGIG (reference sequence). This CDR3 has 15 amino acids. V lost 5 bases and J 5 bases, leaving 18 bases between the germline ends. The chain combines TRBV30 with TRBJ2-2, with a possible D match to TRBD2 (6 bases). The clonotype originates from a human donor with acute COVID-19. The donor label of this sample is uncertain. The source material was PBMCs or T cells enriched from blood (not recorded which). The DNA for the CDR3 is TGTGCCTGGGGGGGGTACGGGACTTCAACCGGGGAGCTGTTTTTT. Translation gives CAWGGYGTSTGELFF.